The rows below give T cell receptor beta chains drawn from one sample of a study of blood T cell repertoires in COVID-19. Method: immunoSEQ multiplex PCR; TCRdb's copy keeps in-frame clones and lacks some. The sample lists fewer than 300,000 clones; more than 65% were seen once. Sample: peripheral blood. These receptors came from a person aged 65 to 85 with COVID-19, enrolled during active disease. CDR3s include the opening cysteine and the closing phenylalanine or tryptophan. The order of the fields is clone size, V gene, J gene, D gene, CDR3 protein, CDR3 DNA. The D gene is left open where the match is weak. Some rows mark clone size as missing; the rest say once, few, many or name a class of expanded clone.

abundance: .
v_gene: TRBV3-1/TRBV3-2
j_gene: TRBJ1-2
d_gene: TRBD1
CDR3aa: CASSYRGDNYGYTF
CDR3nt: TGTGCCAGCAGCTACAGGGGGGATAACTATGGCTACACCTTC

abundance: .
v_gene: TRBV7-3
j_gene: TRBJ2-5
d_gene: .
CDR3aa: CASSPGAHVIETQYF
CDR3nt: TGTGCCAGCAGCCCCGGTGCCCATGTCATAGAGACCCAGTACTTC

abundance: .
v_gene: TRBV7-3
j_gene: TRBJ2-5
d_gene: .
CDR3aa: CASRLTPAAETQYF
CDR3nt: TGTGCCAGCAGACTGACCCCGGCGGCGGAGACCCAGTACTTC

abundance: .
v_gene: TRBV6-5
j_gene: TRBJ1-6
d_gene: .
CDR3aa: CASSQMTASNSPLHF
CDR3nt: TGTGCCAGCAGTCAAATGACAGCTTCTAATTCACCCCTCCACTTT

abundance: .
v_gene: TRBV18
j_gene: TRBJ1-5
d_gene: .
CDR3aa: CASSPPDGGPQHF
CDR3nt: TGTGCCAGCTCACCTCCGGACGGGGGGCCCCAGCATTTT

abundance: .
v_gene: TRBV5-1
j_gene: TRBJ1-4
d_gene: TRBD1
CDR3aa: CASSPGTAANEKLFF
CDR3nt: TGCGCCAGCAGCCCCGGGACAGCAGCTAATGAAAAACTGTTTTTT

abundance: .
v_gene: TRBV5-4
j_gene: TRBJ1-2
d_gene: TRBD1
CDR3aa: CASSLGDRGAYGYTF
CDR3nt: TGTGCCAGCAGCTTGGGTGACAGGGGGGCTTATGGCTACACCTTC

abundance: .
v_gene: TRBV4-1
j_gene: TRBJ2-5
d_gene: TRBD2
CDR3aa: CASSQPSEAGGQETQYF
CDR3nt: TGCGCCAGCAGCCAACCCTCTGAAGCGGGGGGCCAAGAGACCCAGTACTTC

abundance: .
v_gene: TRBV7-2
j_gene: TRBJ1-6
d_gene: .
CDR3aa: CASSLSPGLNSPLHF
CDR3nt: TGTGCCAGCAGCTTAAGCCCGGGACTGAATTCACCCCTCCACTTT

abundance: once
v_gene: TRBV5-6
j_gene: TRBJ2-5
d_gene: .
CDR3aa: CASSAGRVLYQETQYF
CDR3nt: TGTGCCAGCAGCGCCGGGCGGGTATTATACCAAGAGACCCAGTACTTC

abundance: .
v_gene: TRBV10-3
j_gene: TRBJ1-1
d_gene: .
CDR3aa: CATQRGSEDTEAFF
CDR3nt: TGTGCCACCCAGAGAGGGAGTGAAGACACTGAAGCTTTCTTT

abundance: .
v_gene: TRBV6-5
j_gene: TRBJ1-1
d_gene: .
CDR3aa: CASDQKQGRTEAFF
CDR3nt: TGTGCCAGCGACCAAAAACAGGGCCGGACTGAAGCTTTCTTT